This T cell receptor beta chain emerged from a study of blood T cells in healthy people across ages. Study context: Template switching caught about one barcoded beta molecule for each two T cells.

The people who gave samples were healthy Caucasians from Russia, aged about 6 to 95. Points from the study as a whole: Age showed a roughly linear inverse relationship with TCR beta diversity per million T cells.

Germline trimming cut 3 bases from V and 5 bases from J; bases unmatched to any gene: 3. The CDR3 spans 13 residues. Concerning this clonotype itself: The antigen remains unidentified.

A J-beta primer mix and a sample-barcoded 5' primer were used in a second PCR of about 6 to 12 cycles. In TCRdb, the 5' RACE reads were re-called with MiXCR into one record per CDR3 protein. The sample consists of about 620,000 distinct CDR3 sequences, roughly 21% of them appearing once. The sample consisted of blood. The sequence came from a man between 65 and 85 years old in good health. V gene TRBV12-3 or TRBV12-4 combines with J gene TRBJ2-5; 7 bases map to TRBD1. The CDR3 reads CASSFGQAETQYF. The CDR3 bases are TGTGCCAGCAGTTTTGGACAGGCGGAGACCCAGTACTTC.